One and the same sample provided the 18 T cell receptor beta chains below, sequenced in a study of T-cell reconstitution after alpha-beta-depleted transplantation in children. The TCRbeta library was prepared with unique molecular identifiers. TCRdb called the PCR reads again in MiXCR, with one record for every CDR3 protein. The table shows about a million distinct CDR3 sequences, with about 29% occurring only once. The sequencing here drew on PBMCs, mostly from graft donor cells, taken 360 days after TCRalphabeta/CD19-depleted stem cell transplant. These receptors all stem from a boy less than two years old who had a stem cell transplant for SCID, so the T cells may come from the graft donor.

There are a few counts of this clonotype. V gene TRBV7-8 combines with J gene TRBJ1-4; D may be TRBD1 (5 bases). The CDR3 sequence is 18 residues long. The V gene lost 5 bases and the J gene lost 5 bases, with 24 bases spanning the gap. Germline V gene data show CDR1 as SGHVS and CDR2 as FQNEAQ. The CDR3: CASSPHRGSTGPNEKLFF. The CDR3 DNA follows: TGTGCCAGCAGCCCCCATAGGGGTTCGACCGGCCCGAATGAAAAACTGTTTTTT.

J is TRBJ2-7 and V is TRBV6-1; TRBD2 matches 7 bases. This CDR3 has 15 amino acids. With 7 bases clipped from V and 3 bases from J, the junction kept 12 bases outside the gene matches. Germline V gives CDR1 MNHNS, CDR2 SASEGT. The CDR3 nucleotides read TGTGCCAGCAAACTTGCGGGGGACGGCAGCTACGAGCAGTACTTC. It encodes CASKLAGDGSYEQYF.

This clonotype came up a few times. This sequence joins TRBV12-3 or TRBV12-4 and TRBJ1-2; perhaps TRBD1 as D (6 bases). Trimming removed 3 bases from V and 4 bases from J, with 18 bases in between. The CDR3 runs to 16 residues. The CDR3 region is CASSLGAGAGGYGYTF. The CDR3, as DNA: TGTGCCAGCAGTTTGGGCGCAGGGGCCGGAGGCTATGGCTACACCTTC.

In this sample, this clonotype turned up a few times. The rearrangement uses TRBV6-1 and TRBJ2-7, with 14 bases aligning to TRBD2. CDR3 length equals 15 residues. Germline V gives CDR1 MNHNS, CDR2 SASEGT. V gave up 7 bases and J gave up 3 bases; unmatched junction bases: 5. The CDR3 loop reads CASNTGLAGDYEQYF. The CDR3 DNA follows: TGTGCCAGCAATACGGGACTAGCGGGGGACTACGAGCAGTACTTC.

This clonotype showed up just a few times. J is TRBJ2-5 and V is TRBV4-1; 11 nucleotides agree with TRBD2. The V gene end was trimmed by 0 bases and the J gene end by 5 bases; junction bases not matched to a gene: 8. This CDR3 spans 17 amino acids. The germline V gene encodes CDR1 MGHRA and CDR2 YSYEKL. The CDR3 region has the DNA TGCGCCAGCAGCCAAGATGCTAGCGGGGGGACGGGGGAGACCCAGTACTTC. Residues: CASSQDASGGTGETQYF.

The chain couples TRBV25-1 to TRBJ2-3; D uncertain. Trimming stripped 8 bases from V and 0 bases from J, with 12 bases between. Germline CDR1 and CDR2: MGHDK and SYGVNS. The CDR3 extends over 14 amino acids. CDR3: CASPPAVSTDTQYF. The DNA for the CDR3 is TGTGCCAGCCCTCCGGCAGTTAGCACAGATACGCAGTATTTT.

This clonotype was counted at least ten times. For the CDR3, the DNA is TGCAGTGCTACCACTCGTCTGGGGAATGAGCAGTTCTTC. Translating it yields CSATTRLGNEQFF. The chain links TRBV20-1 to TRBJ2-1, with D unclear. Between the trimmed V and J ends, which lost 4 bases and 7 bases, there was a span of 14 bases. From germline, CDR1 is DFQATT and CDR2 SNEGSKA (reference sequence). CDR3 length: 13 residues.

In its sample, this clonotype was seen a few times. The chain combines TRBV20-1 with TRBJ2-7; D gene unclear. V lost 6 bases and J 2 bases, leaving 14 bases between the germline ends. The CDR3 spans 13 residues. Germline CDR1 and CDR2: DFQATT and SNEGSKA (reference sequence). CDR3 sequence: CSAVGQFTYEQYF. The CDR3 DNA sequence: TGCAGTGCCGTCGGTCAGTTTACCTACGAGCAGTACTTC.

This chain uses TRBV6-1 with TRBJ2-5, with TRBD1 matching over 9 bases. This CDR3 is 14 amino acids long. Trimming removed 5 bases from V and 5 bases from J; junction bases left unmatched: 6. Germline V gene lookup returns CDR1 MNHNS and CDR2 SASEGT. In nucleotides, the CDR3 is TGTGCCAGCAGTCCACAGGGGGCTTGGGAGACCCAGTACTTC. This gives the protein CASSPQGAWETQYF.

Only a few counts were recorded for this clonotype. The J gene is TRBJ2-1, the V gene TRBV7-8, with a weak D call TRBD1 (6 bases). Per germline, CDR1 SGHVS and CDR2 FQNEAQ. V lost 1 base and J lost 6, with 13 bases in between. The CDR3 loop spans 15 amino acids. The CDR3 coding sequence is TGTGCCAGCAGCTTAGGCCCCAGGGGAAGCAATGAGCAGTTCTTC. Protein: CASSLGPRGSNEQFF.

This clonotype came up a few times. The rearrangement links TRBV10-3 to TRBJ2-3, with 7 bases aligning to TRBD1. This CDR3 is built from 16 residues. The V gene end was trimmed by 2 bases and the J gene end by 4 bases; junction bases not matched to a gene: 9. Germline V gene lookup returns CDR1 ENHRY and CDR2 SYGVKD. This CDR3 is CAISEETGWVADTQYF. CDR3 sequence (DNA): TGTGCCATCAGTGAGGAGACAGGGTGGGTGGCAGATACGCAGTATTTT.

This clonotype was counted many times. The chain recombines TRBV12-3 or TRBV12-4 with TRBJ2-7; no definite D call. This CDR3 is 15 amino acids long. Trimming took 6 bases from V and 0 from J, leaving 15 bases between them. CDR3 sequence: CASSRHVVSSYEQYF. DNA of the CDR3: TGTGCCAGCAGCAGACACGTAGTTAGCTCCTACGAGCAGTACTTC.

The V and J genes are TRBV27 and TRBJ1-5, with D tentatively TRBD1 (6 bases). V lost 3 bases, J lost 6 bases, and 15 bases lay in between. Germline V gene lookup returns CDR1 MNHEY and CDR2 SMNVEV (reference sequence). The CDR3 has 15 residues. In DNA form, the CDR3 reads TGTGCCAGCAGTTTGTATGGGGGCGGGAGTCAGCCCCAGCATTTT. Its protein product is CASSLYGGGSQPQHF.

This clonotype was detected a few times. The chain links TRBV27 to TRBJ2-7; D is tentatively TRBD1 or TRBD2 (6 bases each). This CDR3 contains 15 residues. The V gene's germline CDR1 is MNHEY and CDR2 SMNVEV (reference sequence). Trimming left V 5 bases short and J 5 bases short, with 19 bases between. The DNA for the CDR3 is TGTGCCAGCAGTCCCGGGAAGGGGGAGGTCCACGAGCAGTACTTC. Translation gives CASSPGKGEVHEQYF.

V gene TRBV7-9 combines with J gene TRBJ2-3, with 9 bases identical to TRBD2. Germline values: CDR1 SEHNR, CDR2 FQNEAQ (reference sequence). This CDR3 contains 15 residues. V lost 10 bases and J lost 4; bases outside the gene matches: 12. The CDR3 spells CAIELHGGGADTQYF. In DNA, the CDR3 is TGTGCCATCGAGCTCCATGGCGGGGGGGCAGATACGCAGTATTTT.

V usage is TRBV4-1 and J usage is TRBJ2-7; a possible D gene is TRBD2 (6 bases). CDR1 and CDR2 (germline): MGHRA, YSYEKL. This CDR3 has 15 residues. The CDR3, as DNA: TGCGTCTTCAGCCTCGTGTGGGACTTTCCCTACGAGCAGTACTTC. Its protein product is CVFSLVWDFPYEQYF.

This clonotype was detected a few times. This sequence joins TRBV30 and TRBJ2-1; TRBD2 is a possible D gene (6 bases). The V end lost 3 bases, the J end lost 7 bases, and 10 bases lay between the germline ends. The germline gives CDR1 GTSNPN, CDR2 SVGIG (reference sequence). The CDR3 is 12 residues long. The CDR3 sequence is CAWRGGGNEQFF. The CDR3 DNA sequence: TGTGCCTGGAGGGGGGGTGGTAATGAGCAGTTCTTC.

V usage is TRBV6-1 and J usage is TRBJ2-3, with 7 nucleotides matching TRBD2. CDR3 length: 14 residues. V was clipped by 6 bases and J by 6 bases; unmatched bases: 9. Germline values: CDR1 MNHNS, CDR2 SASEGT. The CDR3 reads CASRNHRGGDTQYF. CDR3 in DNA: TGTGCCAGCAGGAATCACCGGGGAGGGGATACGCAGTATTTT.